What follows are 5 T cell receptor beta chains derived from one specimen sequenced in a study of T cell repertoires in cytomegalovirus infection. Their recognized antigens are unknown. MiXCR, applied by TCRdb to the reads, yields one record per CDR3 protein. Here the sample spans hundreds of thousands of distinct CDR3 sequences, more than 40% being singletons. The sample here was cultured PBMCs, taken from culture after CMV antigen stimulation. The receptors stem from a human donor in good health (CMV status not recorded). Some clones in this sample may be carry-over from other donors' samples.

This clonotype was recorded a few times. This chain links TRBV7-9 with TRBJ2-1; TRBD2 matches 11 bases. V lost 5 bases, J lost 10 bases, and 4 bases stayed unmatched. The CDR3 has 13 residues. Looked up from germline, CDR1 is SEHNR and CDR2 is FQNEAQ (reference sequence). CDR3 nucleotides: TGTGCCAGCAGCGAGAGACTAGCGGGGGAGCAGTTCTTC. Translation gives CASSERLAGEQFF.

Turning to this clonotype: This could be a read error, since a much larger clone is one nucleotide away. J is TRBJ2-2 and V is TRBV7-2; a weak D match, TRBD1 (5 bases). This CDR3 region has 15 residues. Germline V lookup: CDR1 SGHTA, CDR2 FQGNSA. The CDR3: CASGLGAGNTGELFF. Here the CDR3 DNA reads TGTGCCAGCGGCTTAGGGGCAGGGAACACCGGGGAGCTGTTTTTT. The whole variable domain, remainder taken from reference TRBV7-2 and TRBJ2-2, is GAGVSQSPSNKVTEKGKDVELRCDPISGHTALYWYRQSLGQGLEFLIYFQGNSAPDKSGLPSDRFSAERTGGSVSTLTIQRTQQEDSAVYLCASGLGAGNTGELFFGEGSRLTVL.

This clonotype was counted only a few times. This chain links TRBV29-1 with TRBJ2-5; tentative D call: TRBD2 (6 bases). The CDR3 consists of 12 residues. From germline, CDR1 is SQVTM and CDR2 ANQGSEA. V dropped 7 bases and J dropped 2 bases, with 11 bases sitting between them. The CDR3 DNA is TGCAGCGCCGCAGGGACTCAAGAGACCCAGTACTTC. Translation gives CSAAGTQETQYF.

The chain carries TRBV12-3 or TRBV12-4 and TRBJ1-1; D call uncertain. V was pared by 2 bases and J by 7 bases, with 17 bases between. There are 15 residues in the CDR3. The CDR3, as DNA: TGTGCCAGCAGTTTAAGCATAGGGTCTGAACTTGAAGCTTTCTTT. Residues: CASSLSIGSELEAFF.

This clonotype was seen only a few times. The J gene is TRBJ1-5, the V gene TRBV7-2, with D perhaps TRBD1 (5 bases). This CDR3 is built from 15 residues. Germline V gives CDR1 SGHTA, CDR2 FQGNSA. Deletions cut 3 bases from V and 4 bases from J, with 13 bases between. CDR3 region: CASSLGSGFNQPQHF. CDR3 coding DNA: TGTGCCAGCAGCTTGGGGTCAGGGTTTAATCAGCCCCAGCATTTT.